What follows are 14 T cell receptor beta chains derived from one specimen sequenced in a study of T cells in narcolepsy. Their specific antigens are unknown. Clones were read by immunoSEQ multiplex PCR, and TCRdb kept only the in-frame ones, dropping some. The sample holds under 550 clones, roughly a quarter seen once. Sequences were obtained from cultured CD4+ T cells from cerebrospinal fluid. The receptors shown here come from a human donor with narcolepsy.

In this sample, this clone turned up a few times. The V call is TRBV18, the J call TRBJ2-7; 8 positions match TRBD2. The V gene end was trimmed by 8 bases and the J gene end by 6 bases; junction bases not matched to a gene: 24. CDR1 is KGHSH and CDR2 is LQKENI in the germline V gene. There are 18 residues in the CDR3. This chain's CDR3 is CASAQETPGPGAGGEQYF. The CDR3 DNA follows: TGTGCCAGCGCCCAAGAAACACCCGGACCGGGGGCGGGAGGCGAGCAGTACTTC.

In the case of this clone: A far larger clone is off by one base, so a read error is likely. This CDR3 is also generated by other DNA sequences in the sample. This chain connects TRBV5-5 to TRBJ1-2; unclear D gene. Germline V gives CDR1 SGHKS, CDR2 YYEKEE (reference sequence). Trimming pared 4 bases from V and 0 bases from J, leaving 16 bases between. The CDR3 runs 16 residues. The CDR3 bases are TGTGCCAGCAGCCAAGATCTGGGAGAATCTAACTATGGCTACACCTTC. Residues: CASSQDLGESNYGYTF.

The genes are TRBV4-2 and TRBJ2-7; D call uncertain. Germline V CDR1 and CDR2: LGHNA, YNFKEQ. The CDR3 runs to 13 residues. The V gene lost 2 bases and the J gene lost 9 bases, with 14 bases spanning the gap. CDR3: CASSQNQKGWQYF. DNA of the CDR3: TGTGCCAGCAGCCAAAACCAGAAGGGTTGGCAGTACTTC.

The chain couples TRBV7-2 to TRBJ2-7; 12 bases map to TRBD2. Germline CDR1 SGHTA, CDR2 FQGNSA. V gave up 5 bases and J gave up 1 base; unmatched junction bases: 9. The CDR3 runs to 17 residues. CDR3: CASSRTSGARGSYEQYF. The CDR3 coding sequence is TGTGCCAGCAGCCGGACTAGCGGGGCGAGGGGTTCCTACGAGCAGTACTTC.

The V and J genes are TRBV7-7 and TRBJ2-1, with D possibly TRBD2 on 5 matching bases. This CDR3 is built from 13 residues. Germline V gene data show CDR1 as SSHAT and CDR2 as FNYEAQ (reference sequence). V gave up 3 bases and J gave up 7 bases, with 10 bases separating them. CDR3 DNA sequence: TGTGCCAGCAGCTTGGCCCCGGGGAATGAGCAGTTCTTC. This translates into CASSLAPGNEQFF.

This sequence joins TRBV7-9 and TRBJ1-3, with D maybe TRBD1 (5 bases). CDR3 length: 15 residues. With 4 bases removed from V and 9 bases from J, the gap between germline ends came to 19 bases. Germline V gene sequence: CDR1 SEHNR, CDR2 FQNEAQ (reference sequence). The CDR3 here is CASSSAGRMDSTIYF. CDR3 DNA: TGTGCCAGCAGCTCGGCGGGACGGATGGATAGCACCATATATTTT.

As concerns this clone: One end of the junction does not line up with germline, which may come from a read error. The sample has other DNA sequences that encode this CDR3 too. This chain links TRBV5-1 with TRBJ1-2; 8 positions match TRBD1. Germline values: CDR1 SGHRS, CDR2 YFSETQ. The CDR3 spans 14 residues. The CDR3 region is CASSVGQATYGYTF. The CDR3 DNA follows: TGTGCCAGCAGCGTGGGACAGGCAACGTATGGCTACACCTTC.

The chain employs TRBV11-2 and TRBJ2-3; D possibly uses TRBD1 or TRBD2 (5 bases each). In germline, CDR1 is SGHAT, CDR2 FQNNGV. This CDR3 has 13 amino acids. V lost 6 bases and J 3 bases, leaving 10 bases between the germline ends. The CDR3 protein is CASRGVGTDTQYF. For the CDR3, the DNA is TGTGCCAGCAGGGGGGTGGGGACAGATACGCAGTATTTT. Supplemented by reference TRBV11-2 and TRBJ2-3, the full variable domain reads EAGVAQSPRYKIIEKRQSVAFWCNPISGHATLYWYQQILGQGPKLLIQFQNNGVVDDSQLPKDRFSAERLKGVDSTLKIQPAKLEDSAVYLCASRGVGTDTQYFGPGTRLTVL.

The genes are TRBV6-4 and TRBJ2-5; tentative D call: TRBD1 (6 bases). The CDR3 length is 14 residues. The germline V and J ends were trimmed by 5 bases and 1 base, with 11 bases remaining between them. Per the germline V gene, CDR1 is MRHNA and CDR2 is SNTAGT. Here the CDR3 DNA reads TGTGCCAGCAGTTTCAGCAGGGGCCAAGAGACCCAGTACTTC. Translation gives CASSFSRGQETQYF.

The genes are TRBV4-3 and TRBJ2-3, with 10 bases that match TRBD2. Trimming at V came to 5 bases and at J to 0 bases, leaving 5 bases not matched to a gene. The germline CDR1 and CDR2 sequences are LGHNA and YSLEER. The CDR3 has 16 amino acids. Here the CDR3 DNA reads TGCGCCAGCAGCTATGAGCGGGGGGGAAGCACAGATACGCAGTATTTT. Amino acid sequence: CASSYERGGSTDTQYF.

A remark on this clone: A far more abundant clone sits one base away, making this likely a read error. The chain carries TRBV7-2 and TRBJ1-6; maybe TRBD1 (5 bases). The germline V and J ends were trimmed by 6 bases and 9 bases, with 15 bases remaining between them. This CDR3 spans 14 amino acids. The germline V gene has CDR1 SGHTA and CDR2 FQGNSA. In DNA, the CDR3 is TGTGCCAGCAGTGCCAACGGGGGGTGTTCACCCCTCCACTTT. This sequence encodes CASSANGGCSPLHF.

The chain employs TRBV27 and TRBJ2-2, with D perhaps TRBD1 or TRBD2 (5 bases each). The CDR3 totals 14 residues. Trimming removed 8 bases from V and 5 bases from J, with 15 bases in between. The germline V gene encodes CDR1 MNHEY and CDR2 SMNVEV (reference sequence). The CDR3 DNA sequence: TGTGCCAGCCGCCTTGACGGGACGACCGGGGAGCTGTTTTTT. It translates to CASRLDGTTGELFF.

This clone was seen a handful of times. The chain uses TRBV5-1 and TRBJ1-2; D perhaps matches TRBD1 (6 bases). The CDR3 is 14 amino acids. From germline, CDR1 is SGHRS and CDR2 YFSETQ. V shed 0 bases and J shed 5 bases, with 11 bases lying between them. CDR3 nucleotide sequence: TGCGCCAGCAGCTTGGGACAGGCAACGTATGGCTACACCTTC. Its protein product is CASSLGQATYGYTF.

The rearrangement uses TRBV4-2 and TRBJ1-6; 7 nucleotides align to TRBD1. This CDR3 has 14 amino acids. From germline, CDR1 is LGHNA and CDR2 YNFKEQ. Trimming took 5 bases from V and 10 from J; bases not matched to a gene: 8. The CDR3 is CASSSDRLGSPLHF. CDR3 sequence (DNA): TGTGCCAGCAGCTCGGACAGGTTGGGGTCACCCCTCCACTTT.